This is a list of T cell receptor beta chains from one sample in a study of shared clonotypes between healthy human individuals. Profiling relied on immunoSEQ multiplex PCR, and the TCRdb table lists in-frame clones only, not all of them. The sample records 150,000 to 200,000 clones, over 85% being singletons. The sample was naive CD4+ T cells sorted from blood. The receptors originated from a woman between 25 and 40 years old in good health. Both conserved end residues are part of each CDR3. The order of the fields is V gene, clone size, D gene, J gene, CDR3 length, CDR3 protein, CDR3 DNA. The D gene is left open where the match is weak. Part of the rows lack a size; the others show once, few, many or a class for expanded clones.

V gene: TRBV11-2
clone size: NA
D gene: NA
J gene: TRBJ2-7
CDR3 length: 13
CDR3 protein: CASMNGGHYEQYF
CDR3 DNA: TGTGCCAGCATGAACGGGGGTCACTACGAGCAGTACTTC

V gene: TRBV28
clone size: NA
D gene: TRBD1
J gene: TRBJ1-2
CDR3 length: 14
CDR3 protein: CASSPHPGGVGYTF
CDR3 DNA: TGTGCCAGCAGTCCCCATCCAGGGGGCGTTGGCTACACCTTC

V gene: TRBV21-1
clone size: NA
D gene: NA
J gene: TRBJ1-5
CDR3 length: 14
CDR3 protein: CASSKEGGNQPQHF
CDR3 DNA: TGTGCCAGCAGCAAAGAGGGGGGGAATCAGCCCCAGCATTTT

V gene: TRBV25-1
clone size: NA
D gene: NA
J gene: TRBJ1-2
CDR3 length: 15
CDR3 protein: CASTSPSQGDYGYTF
CDR3 DNA: TGTGCCAGCACCTCCCCTTCGCAGGGTGACTATGGCTACACCTTC

V gene: TRBV6-5
clone size: NA
D gene: TRBD1
J gene: TRBJ2-7
CDR3 length: 14
CDR3 protein: CASSPTGTGGLQYF
CDR3 DNA: TGTGCCAGCAGTCCAACCGGGACAGGGGGCTTGCAGTACTTC

V gene: TRBV19
clone size: NA
D gene: NA
J gene: TRBJ2-4
CDR3 length: 17
CDR3 protein: CASADGLGPLSKNIQYF
CDR3 DNA: TGTGCCAGTGCCGATGGTCTAGGACCCCTTAGCAAAAACATTCAGTACTTC

V gene: TRBV5-1
clone size: NA
D gene: TRBD2
J gene: TRBJ2-5
CDR3 length: 17
CDR3 protein: CASSLGVSGGREETQYF
CDR3 DNA: TGCGCCAGCAGCTTGGGAGTCAGCGGGGGTCGGGAAGAGACCCAGTACTTC

V gene: TRBV5-1
clone size: NA
D gene: TRBD1
J gene: TRBJ1-1
CDR3 length: 13
CDR3 protein: CASSADRDTEAFF
CDR3 DNA: TGCGCCAGCAGCGCGGACAGGGACACTGAAGCTTTCTTT

V gene: TRBV13
clone size: NA
D gene: TRBD1
J gene: TRBJ1-3
CDR3 length: 15
CDR3 protein: CASSFGQAAGNTIYF
CDR3 DNA: TGTGCCAGCAGCTTTGGACAGGCAGCTGGAAACACCATATATTTT

V gene: TRBV18
clone size: NA
D gene: TRBD1
J gene: TRBJ1-1
CDR3 length: 14
CDR3 protein: CASSQTGEGTEAFF
CDR3 DNA: TGTGCCAGCTCACAGACAGGGGAAGGCACTGAAGCTTTCTTT

V gene: TRBV5-1
clone size: NA
D gene: NA
J gene: TRBJ2-5
CDR3 length: 13
CDR3 protein: CASSSGLRETQYF
CDR3 DNA: TGCGCCAGCAGTTCCGGGCTGAGGGAGACCCAGTACTTC

V gene: TRBV11-2
clone size: NA
D gene: NA
J gene: TRBJ2-7
CDR3 length: 14
CDR3 protein: CASSFVQGYDEQYF
CDR3 DNA: TGTGCCAGCAGCTTCGTTCAGGGTTACGACGAGCAGTACTTC

V gene: TRBV30
clone size: NA
D gene: TRBD2
J gene: TRBJ2-7
CDR3 length: 16
CDR3 protein: CAWSEERTSGTYEQYF
CDR3 DNA: TGTGCCTGGAGTGAGGAGCGGACTAGCGGGACCTACGAGCAGTACTTC

V gene: TRBV5-5
clone size: NA
D gene: NA
J gene: TRBJ2-7
CDR3 length: 15
CDR3 protein: CASSFQSGGTYEQYF
CDR3 DNA: TGTGCCAGCAGCTTCCAGTCGGGGGGCACCTACGAGCAGTACTTC

V gene: TRBV6-5
clone size: NA
D gene: NA
J gene: TRBJ1-1
CDR3 length: 14
CDR3 protein: CASRAEELNTEAFF
CDR3 DNA: TGTGCCAGCAGAGCCGAGGAGCTGAACACTGAAGCTTTCTTT

V gene: TRBV28
clone size: NA
D gene: NA
J gene: TRBJ1-1
CDR3 length: 15
CDR3 protein: CASTPLRAVNTEAFF
CDR3 DNA: TGTGCCAGCACCCCACTCAGGGCCGTGAACACTGAAGCTTTCTTT

V gene: TRBV5-1
clone size: NA
D gene: NA
J gene: TRBJ2-3
CDR3 length: 15
CDR3 protein: CASSSGARVSDTQYF
CDR3 DNA: TGCGCCAGCAGTTCCGGGGCAAGGGTGTCAGATACGCAGTATTTT

V gene: TRBV7-2
clone size: NA
D gene: NA
J gene: TRBJ2-1
CDR3 length: 16
CDR3 protein: CASSLDWRSSYNEQFF
CDR3 DNA: TGTGCCAGCAGCTTAGACTGGCGGAGCTCCTACAATGAGCAGTTCTTC

V gene: TRBV19
clone size: NA
D gene: NA
J gene: TRBJ1-1
CDR3 length: 13
CDR3 protein: CASSPQGGTEAFF
CDR3 DNA: TGTGCCAGTAGTCCACAGGGTGGCACTGAAGCTTTCTTT

V gene: TRBV7-9
clone size: once
D gene: NA
J gene: TRBJ2-7
CDR3 length: 16
CDR3 protein: CASSSRIGGGVYEQYF
CDR3 DNA: TGTGCCAGCAGCAGTAGAATAGGAGGGGGCGTCTACGAGCAGTACTTC

V gene: TRBV20-1
clone size: NA
D gene: NA
J gene: TRBJ2-4
CDR3 length: 9
CDR3 protein: CSAGLAQYF
CDR3 DNA: TGCAGTGCCGGCCTGGCCCAGTACTTC

V gene: TRBV4-2
clone size: NA
D gene: NA
J gene: TRBJ2-3
CDR3 length: 17
CDR3 protein: CASSQKGGSGGTDTQYF
CDR3 DNA: TGTGCCAGCAGCCAGAAGGGAGGTAGCGGAGGCACAGATACGCAGTATTTT

V gene: TRBV27
clone size: NA
D gene: TRBD1
J gene: TRBJ2-7
CDR3 length: 14
CDR3 protein: CASSTGTGVSEQYF
CDR3 DNA: TGTGCCAGCAGCACCGGGACAGGGGTAAGCGAGCAGTACTTC

V gene: TRBV27
clone size: NA
D gene: NA
J gene: TRBJ1-4
CDR3 length: 15
CDR3 protein: CASSLYSATNEKLFF
CDR3 DNA: TGTGCCAGCAGTTTATACAGTGCAACTAATGAAAAACTGTTTTTT

V gene: TRBV15
clone size: NA
D gene: NA
J gene: TRBJ1-5
CDR3 length: 14
CDR3 protein: CATSRASGVQPQHF
CDR3 DNA: TGTGCCACCAGCAGAGCTTCGGGGGTTCAGCCCCAGCATTTT

V gene: TRBV19
clone size: NA
D gene: NA
J gene: TRBJ2-2
CDR3 length: 16
CDR3 protein: CASSTQPEAYTGELFF
CDR3 DNA: TGTGCCAGTAGTACCCAGCCTGAAGCGTACACCGGGGAGCTGTTTTTT

V gene: TRBV5-6
clone size: NA
D gene: NA
J gene: TRBJ2-7
CDR3 length: 13
CDR3 protein: CASSRGRLREQYF
CDR3 DNA: TGTGCCAGCAGCCGGGGCCGGTTGCGCGAGCAGTACTTC

V gene: TRBV6-4
clone size: NA
D gene: NA
J gene: TRBJ2-3
CDR3 length: 14
CDR3 protein: CASSETISTDTQYF
CDR3 DNA: TGTGCCAGCAGTGAAACAATAAGCACAGATACGCAGTATTTT

V gene: TRBV19
clone size: NA
D gene: TRBD1
J gene: TRBJ1-5
CDR3 length: 16
CDR3 protein: CASSALTGASNQPQHF
CDR3 DNA: TGTGCCAGTAGTGCCCTGACAGGGGCTAGCAATCAGCCCCAGCATTTT

V gene: TRBV11-2
clone size: NA
D gene: NA
J gene: TRBJ2-5
CDR3 length: 15
CDR3 protein: CASSPYVGGQETQYF
CDR3 DNA: TGTGCCAGCAGCCCCTACGTGGGGGGCCAAGAGACCCAGTACTTC

V gene: TRBV19
clone size: NA
D gene: NA
J gene: TRBJ2-7
CDR3 length: 13
CDR3 protein: CASSTDGGYEQYF
CDR3 DNA: TGTGCCAGTAGTACGGACGGGGGCTACGAGCAGTACTTC

V gene: TRBV7-9
clone size: NA
D gene: NA
J gene: TRBJ2-7
CDR3 length: 11
CDR3 protein: CASSIRYEQYF
CDR3 DNA: TGTGCCAGCAGCATTCGCTACGAGCAGTACTTC

V gene: TRBV18
clone size: NA
D gene: TRBD1
J gene: TRBJ2-7
CDR3 length: 15
CDR3 protein: CASSPRGQGTYEQYF
CDR3 DNA: TGTGCCAGCTCACCTCGGGGACAGGGAACCTACGAGCAGTACTTC

V gene: TRBV29-1
clone size: NA
D gene: NA
J gene: TRBJ2-1
CDR3 length: 12
CDR3 protein: CSARPPGGEQFF
CDR3 DNA: TGCAGCGCTCGACCCCCCGGGGGTGAGCAGTTCTTC

V gene: TRBV28
clone size: NA
D gene: NA
J gene: TRBJ2-7
CDR3 length: 14
CDR3 protein: CASSLFGPSYEQYF
CDR3 DNA: TGTGCCAGCAGTTTGTTCGGGCCCTCCTACGAGCAGTACTTC

V gene: TRBV28
clone size: NA
D gene: NA
J gene: TRBJ1-1
CDR3 length: 13
CDR3 protein: CASSFGGPTEAFF
CDR3 DNA: TGTGCCAGCAGTTTCGGGGGACCCACTGAAGCTTTCTTT

V gene: TRBV7-9
clone size: NA
D gene: TRBD1
J gene: TRBJ1-2
CDR3 length: 15
CDR3 protein: CASRRQGDLKSGYTF
CDR3 DNA: TGTGCCAGTAGGCGACAGGGTGACTTGAAGAGTGGCTACACCTTC

V gene: TRBV20-1
clone size: NA
D gene: NA
J gene: TRBJ2-1
CDR3 length: 11
CDR3 protein: CSAISRYEQFF
CDR3 DNA: TGCAGTGCTATCTCGAGGTATGAGCAGTTCTTC

V gene: TRBV21-1
clone size: once
D gene: NA
J gene: TRBJ1-4
CDR3 length: 11
CDR3 protein: CASSEQGKLFF
CDR3 DNA: TGTGCCAGCAGTGAACAGGGTAAACTGTTTTTT

V gene: TRBV9
clone size: NA
D gene: NA
J gene: TRBJ2-7
CDR3 length: 16
CDR3 protein: CASSEGTDGRTYEQYF
CDR3 DNA: TGTGCCAGCAGCGAGGGGACTGACGGAAGAACTTACGAGCAGTACTTC

V gene: TRBV5-4
clone size: once
D gene: TRBD2
J gene: TRBJ2-5
CDR3 length: 14
CDR3 protein: CASSQGLASETQYF
CDR3 DNA: TGTGCCAGCAGCCAGGGACTAGCGAGTGAGACCCAGTACTTC

V gene: TRBV7-2
clone size: NA
D gene: NA
J gene: TRBJ2-3
CDR3 length: 16
CDR3 protein: CASSWIPGGSTDTQYF
CDR3 DNA: TGTGCCAGCAGCTGGATCCCCGGGGGAAGCACAGATACGCAGTATTTT

V gene: TRBV5-1
clone size: NA
D gene: NA
J gene: TRBJ2-1
CDR3 length: 12
CDR3 protein: CASSLWGNEQFF
CDR3 DNA: TGCGCCAGCAGCTTGTGGGGCAATGAGCAGTTCTTC

V gene: TRBV6-6
clone size: NA
D gene: TRBD1
J gene: TRBJ2-5
CDR3 length: 15
CDR3 protein: CASSSGQPGAETQYF
CDR3 DNA: TGTGCCAGCAGTTCGGGACAGCCCGGTGCGGAGACCCAGTACTTC

V gene: TRBV6-1
clone size: NA
D gene: NA
J gene: TRBJ1-4
CDR3 length: 16
CDR3 protein: CASSEAIGGGGEKLFF
CDR3 DNA: TGTGCCAGCAGTGAAGCGATAGGTGGGGGCGGTGAAAAACTGTTTTTT

V gene: TRBV11-2
clone size: NA
D gene: NA
J gene: TRBJ2-7
CDR3 length: 13
CDR3 protein: CASSLRRSYEQYF
CDR3 DNA: TGTGCCAGCAGCTTACGCAGATCCTACGAGCAGTACTTC

V gene: TRBV5-1
clone size: NA
D gene: NA
J gene: TRBJ2-1
CDR3 length: 12
CDR3 protein: CASSLAGPEQFF
CDR3 DNA: TGCGCCAGCAGCTTGGCCGGGCCTGAGCAGTTCTTC

V gene: TRBV28
clone size: NA
D gene: NA
J gene: TRBJ1-2
CDR3 length: 13
CDR3 protein: CASNSFSLGGYTF
CDR3 DNA: TGTGCCAGCAATTCTTTCAGTCTCGGTGGCTACACCTTC

V gene: TRBV14
clone size: once
D gene: NA
J gene: TRBJ2-6
CDR3 length: 15
CDR3 protein: CASSQVGSGANVLTF
CDR3 DNA: TGTGCCAGCAGCCAAGTAGGTTCTGGGGCCAACGTCCTGACTTTC

V gene: TRBV19
clone size: NA
D gene: TRBD2
J gene: TRBJ2-3
CDR3 length: 15
CDR3 protein: CASSIVAGEYDTQYF
CDR3 DNA: TGTGCCAGTAGTATAGTAGCGGGAGAGTACGATACGCAGTATTTT

V gene: TRBV7-2
clone size: NA
D gene: TRBD2
J gene: TRBJ2-7
CDR3 length: 15
CDR3 protein: CASRALAGVVDEQYF
CDR3 DNA: TGTGCCAGCAGGGCCCTAGCGGGGGTGGTAGACGAGCAGTACTTC

V gene: TRBV18
clone size: NA
D gene: NA
J gene: TRBJ1-2
CDR3 length: 17
CDR3 protein: CASSPGGTPLDDYGYTF
CDR3 DNA: TGTGCCAGCTCACCAGGAGGGACACCTCTTGATGACTATGGCTACACCTTC

V gene: TRBV15
clone size: NA
D gene: NA
J gene: TRBJ1-1
CDR3 length: 12
CDR3 protein: CATSSYSHEAFF
CDR3 DNA: TGTGCCACCAGCAGTTATAGCCATGAAGCTTTCTTT

V gene: TRBV5-1
clone size: NA
D gene: TRBD1
J gene: TRBJ1-4
CDR3 length: 18
CDR3 protein: CASTSSLVVGQGAEKLFF
CDR3 DNA: TGCGCCAGCACCTCAAGTCTGGTAGTTGGACAGGGGGCGGAAAAACTGTTTTTT